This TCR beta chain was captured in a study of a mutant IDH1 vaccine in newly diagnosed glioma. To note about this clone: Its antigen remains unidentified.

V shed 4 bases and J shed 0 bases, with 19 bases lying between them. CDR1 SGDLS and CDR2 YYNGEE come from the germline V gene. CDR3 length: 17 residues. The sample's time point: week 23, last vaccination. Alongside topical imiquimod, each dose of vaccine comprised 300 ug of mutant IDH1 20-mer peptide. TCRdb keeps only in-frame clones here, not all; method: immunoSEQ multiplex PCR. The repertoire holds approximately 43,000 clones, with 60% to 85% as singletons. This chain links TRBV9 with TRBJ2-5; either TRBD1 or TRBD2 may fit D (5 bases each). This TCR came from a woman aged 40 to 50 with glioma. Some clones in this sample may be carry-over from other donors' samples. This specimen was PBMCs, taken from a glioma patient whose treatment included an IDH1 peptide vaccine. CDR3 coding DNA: TGTGCCAGCAGCTCCACCCCGGGGCAGACGTACCAAGAGACCCAGTACTTC. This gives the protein CASSSTPGQTYQETQYF.